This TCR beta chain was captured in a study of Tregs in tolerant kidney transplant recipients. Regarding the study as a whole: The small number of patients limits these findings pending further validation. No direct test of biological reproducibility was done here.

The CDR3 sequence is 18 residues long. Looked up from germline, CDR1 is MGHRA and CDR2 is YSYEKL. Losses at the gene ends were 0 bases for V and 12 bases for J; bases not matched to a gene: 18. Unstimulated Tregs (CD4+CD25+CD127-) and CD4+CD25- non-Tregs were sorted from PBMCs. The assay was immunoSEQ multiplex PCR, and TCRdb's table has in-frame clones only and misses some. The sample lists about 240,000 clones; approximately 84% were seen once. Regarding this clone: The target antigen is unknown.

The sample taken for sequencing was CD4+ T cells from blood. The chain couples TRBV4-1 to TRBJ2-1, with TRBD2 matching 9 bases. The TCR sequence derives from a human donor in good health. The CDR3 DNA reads TGCGCCAGCAGCCAAGAGGTCACGAGGGGACTAGCTCTTCTAGGGCAGTTCTTC. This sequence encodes CASSQEVTRGLALLGQFF.